This is a list of T cell receptor beta chains from one sample in a study of blood T cell repertoires in COVID-19. Assay: immunoSEQ multiplex PCR; the TCRdb copy retains only in-frame clones and omits some. Counted here are hundreds of thousands of clones, roughly nine tenths occurring once; the ten biggest clones make up approximately 5%. Source material: PBMCs or T cells enriched from blood (not recorded which). All receptors derive from a man aged 55 to 69 who had recovered from COVID-19. CDR3s include the opening cysteine and the closing phenylalanine or tryptophan. D genes are given only for firm matches. Clone size is shown for a subset of rows, as once, few, many or a class of expanded clone.

j_call: TRBJ2-1
v_call: TRBV2
clone_size: .
d_call: .
cdr3_nt: TGTGCCAGCAGTGAGTTTCCAGCGGGGCAGTTCTTC
cdr3_aa: CASSEFPAGQFF

j_call: TRBJ2-1
v_call: TRBV24-1
clone_size: .
d_call: TRBD2
cdr3_nt: TGTGCCACCAGTGACCTCGGGACTAGCGGGACCTACAATGAGCAGTTCTTC
cdr3_aa: CATSDLGTSGTYNEQFF

j_call: TRBJ2-7
v_call: TRBV11-3
clone_size: .
d_call: TRBD1
cdr3_nt: TGTGCCAGCAGCTTCAAAACAGGGGACTACGAGCAGTACTTC
cdr3_aa: CASSFKTGDYEQYF

j_call: TRBJ2-7
v_call: TRBV9
clone_size: .
d_call: TRBD2
cdr3_nt: TGTGCCAGCAGCGCGGGACTAGCGGGATACTACGAGCAGTACTTC
cdr3_aa: CASSAGLAGYYEQYF

j_call: TRBJ2-3
v_call: TRBV4-1
clone_size: once
d_call: TRBD2
cdr3_nt: TGCGCCAGCCCCCACTACTGCGCGGGAGTCGGGGATACGCAGTATTTT
cdr3_aa: CASPHYCAGVGDTQYF

j_call: TRBJ1-1
v_call: TRBV7-2
clone_size: .
d_call: .
cdr3_nt: TGTGCCACCCAATGGGGGGTTGGCACTGAAGCTTTCTTT
cdr3_aa: CATQWGVGTEAFF

j_call: TRBJ2-3
v_call: TRBV29-1
clone_size: once
d_call: .
cdr3_nt: TGCAGCGTGGAGGAGCGCATCACAGATACGCAGTATTTT
cdr3_aa: CSVEERITDTQYF

j_call: TRBJ1-2
v_call: TRBV24-1
clone_size: once
d_call: TRBD1
cdr3_nt: TGTGCCACCAGTGATCCGGGACAGGGGGACTCAAACTATGGCTACACCTTC
cdr3_aa: CATSDPGQGDSNYGYTF

j_call: TRBJ1-5
v_call: TRBV5-8
clone_size: .
d_call: .
cdr3_nt: TGTGCCAGCAGATTGGAGGGCCAGGGGTGGCAGCCCCAGCATTTT
cdr3_aa: CASRLEGQGWQPQHF

j_call: TRBJ2-1
v_call: TRBV28
clone_size: once
d_call: TRBD2
cdr3_nt: TGTGCTAGCAGTTCCGGAGGGGTAGCGGGAGGGTCTGGTGAGCAGTTCTTC
cdr3_aa: CASSSGGVAGGSGEQFF

j_call: TRBJ2-2
v_call: TRBV9
clone_size: .
d_call: .
cdr3_nt: TGTGCCAGCGGCCTTGGGCCCACCGGGGAGCTGTTTTTT
cdr3_aa: CASGLGPTGELFF

j_call: TRBJ1-4
v_call: TRBV7-2
clone_size: .
d_call: .
cdr3_nt: TGTGCCAGCAGCCCGTCGGTTTTTGGTAATGAAAAACTGTTTTTT
cdr3_aa: CASSPSVFGNEKLFF

j_call: TRBJ2-2
v_call: TRBV28
clone_size: .
d_call: .
cdr3_nt: TGTGCCAGCAGTTTCTCGCGGAACACCGGGGAGCTGTTTTTT
cdr3_aa: CASSFSRNTGELFF

j_call: TRBJ1-4
v_call: TRBV7-9
clone_size: .
d_call: .
cdr3_nt: TGTGCCAGCAGCTCCGGGCAGGGTGCCACAGAACTGTTTTTT
cdr3_aa: CASSSGQGATELFF

j_call: TRBJ2-1
v_call: TRBV19
clone_size: .
d_call: TRBD1
cdr3_nt: TGTGCCAGTAGTTATGACAGGGAAGGCAATGAGCAGTTCTTC
cdr3_aa: CASSYDREGNEQFF

j_call: TRBJ2-7
v_call: TRBV15
clone_size: .
d_call: TRBD1
cdr3_nt: TGTGCCACCAGCAGAGATCGGGGGACAGGGGGGATCTACGAGCAGTACTTC
cdr3_aa: CATSRDRGTGGIYEQYF

j_call: TRBJ1-5
v_call: TRBV15
clone_size: .
d_call: .
cdr3_nt: TGTGCCACCAGCCCTCAGGGTTCCTATCAGCCCCAGCATTTT
cdr3_aa: CATSPQGSYQPQHF

j_call: TRBJ1-3
v_call: TRBV5-1
clone_size: few
d_call: .
cdr3_nt: TGCGCCAGCAGCCGACCGGGCTCTGGAAACACCATATATTTT
cdr3_aa: CASSRPGSGNTIYF

j_call: TRBJ2-7
v_call: TRBV4-3
clone_size: .
d_call: .
cdr3_nt: TGCGCCAGCAGCCAGGAAACTAGCTACGAGCAGTACTTC
cdr3_aa: CASSQETSYEQYF

j_call: TRBJ1-2
v_call: TRBV4-1
clone_size: once
d_call: TRBD1
cdr3_nt: TGCGCCAGCAGCCAGGACCTCGGGACAGGGGGTCTCTATGGCTACACCTTC
cdr3_aa: CASSQDLGTGGLYGYTF

j_call: TRBJ1-3
v_call: TRBV4-1
clone_size: .
d_call: .
cdr3_nt: TGCGCCAGCAGCCAAGAAGGGCCCAGGGGAGCGGGAAACACCATATATTTT
cdr3_aa: CASSQEGPRGAGNTIYF

j_call: TRBJ2-7
v_call: TRBV28
clone_size: .
d_call: TRBD2
cdr3_nt: TGTGCCAGCAGTTTGCCTAGCGGAGTATCCTACGAGCAGTACTTC
cdr3_aa: CASSLPSGVSYEQYF

j_call: TRBJ2-7
v_call: TRBV6-1
clone_size: once
d_call: .
cdr3_nt: TGTGCCAGCAGTGTACAGTCGTATTGGGGCCCCTACGAGCAGTACTTC
cdr3_aa: CASSVQSYWGPYEQYF

j_call: TRBJ2-7
v_call: TRBV5-1
clone_size: .
d_call: .
cdr3_nt: TGCGCCAGCAGCTTGGAGGCAGGGTGGGGCGAGCAGTACTTC
cdr3_aa: CASSLEAGWGEQYF

j_call: TRBJ1-6
v_call: TRBV4-3
clone_size: few
d_call: .
cdr3_nt: TGCGCCAGCAGCCCCCGGACGGGGGATTCACCCCTCCACTTT
cdr3_aa: CASSPRTGDSPLHF

j_call: TRBJ2-4
v_call: TRBV5-4
clone_size: .
d_call: TRBD2
cdr3_nt: TGTGCCAGCAGCTTGATCTCCGGGGGGGTAAACATTCAGTACTTC
cdr3_aa: CASSLISGGVNIQYF

j_call: TRBJ2-7
v_call: TRBV29-1
clone_size: few
d_call: TRBD2
cdr3_nt: TGCAGCGTTGTCGGGCTAGCGGGCCTCCAAAGCCCCTACGAGCAGTACTTC
cdr3_aa: CSVVGLAGLQSPYEQYF

j_call: TRBJ1-5
v_call: TRBV5-5
clone_size: .
d_call: .
cdr3_nt: TGTGCCAGCAGCTTCGGTAGCAATCAGCCCCAGCATTTT
cdr3_aa: CASSFGSNQPQHF

j_call: TRBJ1-5
v_call: TRBV10-3
clone_size: .
d_call: .
cdr3_nt: TGTGCCATCAGTGAGCCTACAGGGTCTGGGCTCCAGCCCCAGCATTTT
cdr3_aa: CAISEPTGSGLQPQHF

j_call: TRBJ2-1
v_call: TRBV6-5
clone_size: .
d_call: .
cdr3_nt: TGTGCCAGCAGCGCCCACCGGACTCCCAACAATGAGCAGTTCTTC
cdr3_aa: CASSAHRTPNNEQFF

j_call: TRBJ1-6
v_call: TRBV21-1
clone_size: .
d_call: .
cdr3_nt: TGTGCCAGCCCTCGCACAGGTTGGTCCTATAATTCACCCCTCCACTTT
cdr3_aa: CASPRTGWSYNSPLHF

j_call: TRBJ1-3
v_call: TRBV25-1
clone_size: .
d_call: TRBD1
cdr3_nt: TGTGCCAGCAGTGGGGACAGGGGGCAAGGGGACACCATATATTTT
cdr3_aa: CASSGDRGQGDTIYF

j_call: TRBJ1-1
v_call: TRBV2
clone_size: .
d_call: .
cdr3_nt: TGTGCCAGCAGTGAGATGGGTAGCGGGAACACTAAAGCTTTCTTT
cdr3_aa: CASSEMGSGNTKAFF

j_call: TRBJ2-7
v_call: TRBV18
clone_size: .
d_call: TRBD2
cdr3_nt: TGTGCCAGCTCACCTACCGGACTAGCGAACTCCTACGAGCAGTACTTC
cdr3_aa: CASSPTGLANSYEQYF

j_call: TRBJ1-6
v_call: TRBV11-2
clone_size: .
d_call: .
cdr3_nt: TGTGCCAGCAGCTTTTCGTGGGGCCGCGGACGGACAAATTCACCCCTCCACTTT
cdr3_aa: CASSFSWGRGRTNSPLHF

j_call: TRBJ2-5
v_call: TRBV3-1/TRBV3-2
clone_size: .
d_call: TRBD2
cdr3_nt: TGTGCCAGCAGCCAATCCGGGAGGGCCCTCCAAGAGACCCAGTACTTC
cdr3_aa: CASSQSGRALQETQYF